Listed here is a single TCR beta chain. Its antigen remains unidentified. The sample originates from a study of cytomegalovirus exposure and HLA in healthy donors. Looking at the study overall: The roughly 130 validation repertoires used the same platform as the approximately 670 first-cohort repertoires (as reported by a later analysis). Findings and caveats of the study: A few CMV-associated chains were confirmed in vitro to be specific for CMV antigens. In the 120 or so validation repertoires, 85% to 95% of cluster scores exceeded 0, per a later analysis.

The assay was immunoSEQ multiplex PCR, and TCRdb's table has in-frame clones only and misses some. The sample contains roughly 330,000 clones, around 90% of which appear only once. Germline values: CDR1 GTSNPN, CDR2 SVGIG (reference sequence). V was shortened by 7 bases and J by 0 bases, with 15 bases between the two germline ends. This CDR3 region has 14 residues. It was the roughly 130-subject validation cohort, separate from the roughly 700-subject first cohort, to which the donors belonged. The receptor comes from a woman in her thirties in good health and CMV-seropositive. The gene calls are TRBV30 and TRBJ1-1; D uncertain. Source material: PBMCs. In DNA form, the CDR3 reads TGTGCCTCTCGGGCCCTAACCATGAACACTGAAGCTTTCTTT. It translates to CASRALTMNTEAFF.